The 21 T cell receptor beta chains below all came from one sample that was sequenced in a study of tissue T cells after allogeneic stem cell transplantation. The time point was: mouse harvest day 7 after allogeneic transplant. Tail vein injection delivered 10^7 T-cell-depleted bone marrow cells and 10^6 splenic CD5+ T cells. Sequenced by immunoSEQ multiplex PCR; TCRdb stores in-frame clones only, minus some. The sample includes some 11,000 clones, 35% to 40% of them seen just once. The specimen sequenced was skin. The receptors were gathered from a female BALB/c mouse given C57BL/6 T cells with graft-versus-host disease after an allogeneic hematopoietic cell transplant.

This clone was seen more than once but under ten times. Genes and germline come from the mouse. The read terminates 1 residue ahead of where the CDR3 ends, so the germline J gene completes it. The J gene is TRBJ1-6, the V gene TRBV15, with unresolved D. TRBJ1-6 is an ORF for which the function is uncertain. The germline V gene encodes CDR1 SGHND and CDR2 FRSKSL. The CDR3 consists of 15 residues. V gave up 6 bases and J gave up 0 bases, with 9 bases separating them. CDR3 protein: CASSQTPSYNSPLYF. The sequenced part of the CDR3 DNA is TGTGCCAGCAGCCAGACACCTTCCTATAATTCGCCCCTCTAC.

About this clone itself: Gene names refer to mouse genes. The CDR3 extends 1 residue past the end of the read, so its final part is completed from the germline J gene. J is TRBJ1-1 and V is TRBV26, with TRBD1 identical over 7 bases. Germline V gene data show CDR1 as KGHPV and CDR2 as FQNQEV (reference sequence). The CDR3 has 13 residues. V lost 0 bases to trimming and J lost 8 bases; unmatched junction nucleotides: 3. This CDR3 is CASSLSGQREVFF. The CDR3 bases that were read are TGTGCCAGCAGTCTGTCGGGACAGAGGGAAGTCTTC.

This clone is medium-sized. The germline and genes are mouse ones. Read data end 1 residue before the CDR3 end; the end is taken from the germline J gene. V usage is TRBV26 and J usage is TRBJ1-3; TRBD1 matches 8 bases. This CDR3 has 15 amino acids. Germline V gene lookup returns CDR1 KGHPV and CDR2 FQNQEV (reference sequence). V was pared by 4 bases and J by 4 bases, with 6 bases of the junction left unmatched. This CDR3 reads CASSPDRVRGNTLYF. The CDR3 DNA, read in part, is TGTGCCAGCAGTCCGGACAGGGTAAGAGGAAATACGCTCTAT.

This clone appeared once. Here the gene names and germline are mouse. Coverage ceases 1 residue before the CDR3 finishes, and the germline J gene fills in the end. The chain combines TRBV3 with TRBJ2-4; TRBD1 matches at 12 bases. The CDR3 consists of 16 residues. The V segment lost 4 bases and the J segment 3 bases; nucleotides outside the gene matches: 5. Germline V gives CDR1 SNHLY, CDR2 FYNGKV (reference sequence). CDR3 protein: CASSSGQGARQNTLYF. CDR3 bases read: TGTGCCAGCAGCTCGGGACAGGGGGCGAGGCAAAACACCTTGTAC.

About this clone itself: Gene names refer to mouse genes. The CDR3 extends 1 residue past the end of the read, so its final part is completed from the germline J gene. This chain connects TRBV13-3 to TRBJ1-6; 7 nucleotides agree with TRBD1. TRBJ1-6 is recorded as an ORF, its role being uncertain. CDR1 is NNHDY, CDR2 SYVADS, per germline. The CDR3 extends over 14 amino acids. The junction had 3 bases not matched to a gene; V was cut back by 7 bases and J by 2 bases. The DNA read from the CDR3 is TGTGCCAGCGAGGGACAGACCTATAATTCGCCCCTCTAC. This translates into CASEGQTYNSPLY. The whole CDR3 is CASEGQTYNSPLYF.

In regard to this clone: Mouse germline and gene names are used. The read stops 1 residue short of the end of the CDR3; the missing end is completed from the germline J gene. The chain recombines TRBV23 with TRBJ1-2; TRBD1, the table's D call, lacks a check against the DNA. This CDR3 has 13 residues. The V gene's germline CDR1 is KGHTA and CDR2 FQNQQP. The CDR3 bases that were read are TGCTCCAGCAGTCGACACTCAAACTCCGACTACACC. Translation gives CSSSRHSNSDYT. The complete CDR3 protein is CSSSRHSNSDYTF.

Regarding this clone: The genes are named according to mouse. The DNA ends 1 residue before the CDR3 does, and the rest of the CDR3 is filled in from the germline J gene. This chain connects TRBV19 to TRBJ2-2; 11 bases match TRBD1. The CDR3 is made up of 16 amino acids. V lost 2 bases to trimming and J lost 4 bases; unmatched junction nucleotides: 4. CDR1 FNHDT and CDR2 SITEND come from the germline V gene (reference sequence). The CDR3 protein is CASSIRTGGSTGQLYF. The sequenced CDR3 bases are TGTGCCAGCAGTATTCGGACAGGGGGCAGCACCGGGCAGCTCTAC.

This clone is deemed medium-sized. Any gene name here is a mouse gene name. The CDR3 end lies 1 residue beyond the end of the read and is filled in from the germline J gene. The chain links TRBV2 to TRBJ2-7; D is undetermined. Germline values: CDR1 LGHNA, CDR2 YSYQKL. Between the trimmed V and J ends, which lost 2 bases and 7 bases, there was a span of 3 bases. The CDR3 length is 10 residues. The CDR3 sequence is CASSQREQYF. CDR3 DNA, as far as it was read: TGTGCCAGCAGCCAACGGGAACAGTAC.

This clone came up a few times. The gene names here belong to mouse. The read ends 1 residue shy of where the CDR3 ends; the end is completed using the germline J gene. The chain joins TRBV16 to TRBJ2-4; TRBD2 aligns across 7 bases. The germline V gene encodes CDR1 SGHSA and CDR2 FRNQAP. The CDR3 consists of 14 residues. The V and J ends lost 2 bases and 2 bases, in that order; junction bases with no gene match: 1. CDR3 DNA, as far as it was read: TGTGCAAGCAGCTTAACTGGGGATCAAAACACCTTGTAC. The encoded protein is CASSLTGDQNTLY. From start to end, the CDR3 is CASSLTGDQNTLYF. Together with reference TRBV16 and TRBJ2-4, the CDR3 gives the full variable domain: NAGVIQTPRHKVTGKGQEATLWCEPISGHSAVFWYRQTIVQGLEFLTYFRNQAPIDDSGMPKERFSAQMPNQSHSTLKIQSTQPQDSAVYLCASSLTGDQNTLYFGAGTRLSVL.

As regards this clone: Gene names follow the mouse nomenclature. With the read ending 1 residue before the CDR3 end, the germline J gene is used to fill in that end. The chain combines TRBV23 with TRBJ2-5; TRBD2, as called in the table, went unchecked against the DNA. CDR3 size: 13 residues. Germline CDR1 KGHTA, CDR2 FQNQQP. The part of the CDR3 DNA that was read is TGCTCCAGCAGTGACTGGGACCAAGACACCCAGTAC. This encodes CSSSDWDQDTQY. From start to end, the CDR3 is CSSSDWDQDTQYF.

This clone ranks as medium-sized. Genes and germline come from the mouse. The sequenced fragment ends 1 residue before the CDR3 boundary, so the rest is inferred from the germline J gene. The chain recombines TRBV16 with TRBJ2-2, with a tentative D call TRBD1 (5 bases). CDR3 length: 15 residues. Trimming pared 0 bases from V and 5 bases from J, leaving 10 bases between. The germline CDR1 and CDR2 sequences are SGHSA and FRNQAP. Incomplete CDR3 DNA: TGTGCAAGCAGCTTAGAAACAGGCGGGACCGGGCAGCTCTAC. Its translation is CASSLETGGTGQLY. The full CDR3 is CASSLETGGTGQLYF.

In regard to this clone: Mouse germline and gene names are used. The read ends 1 residue early relative to the CDR3; the germline J gene fills the gap. The rearrangement links TRBV23 to TRBJ1-4; the listed D gene, TRBD1, was not tested against the DNA. The CDR3 is 16 amino acids. Germline lookup yields CDR1 KGHTA and CDR2 FQNQQP. The CDR3 sequence is CSSSHGTGFSNERLFF. Incomplete CDR3 DNA: TGCTCCAGCAGTCACGGGACAGGGTTTTCCAACGAAAGATTATTT.

On this clone itself: The genes and germline here are from mouse. CDR3 sequence reads: CASSWTGGPNERLFF. The covered CDR3 bases are TGTGCTAGCAGCTGGACAGGGGGCCCCAACGAAAGATTATTT. The chain couples TRBV29 to TRBJ1-4; TRBD1 aligns across 11 bases. The read is 1 residue too short to cover the CDR3 end, so that end is filled in from the germline J gene. With 6 bases clipped from V and 3 bases from J, the junction kept 3 bases outside the gene matches. Per germline, CDR1 MSHET and CDR2 SYDVDS. The CDR3 loop spans 15 amino acids.

Concerning this clone: Germline and genes: mouse. The CDR3 bases that were read are TGTGCCAGCAGCTTAACTGGGGGGGGCTATGAACAGTAC. Residues: CASSLTGGGYEQY. The complete CDR3 protein is CASSLTGGGYEQYF. The V gene is TRBV3, the J gene TRBJ2-7; 10 nucleotides match TRBD2. The CDR3 end is not reached by the read, which stops 1 residue before it; the germline J gene fills it in. This CDR3 contains 14 residues. Germline V gene lookup returns CDR1 SNHLY and CDR2 FYNGKV (reference sequence). With 2 bases clipped from V and 3 bases from J, the junction kept 1 base outside the gene matches.

The table lists this clone with a count of one. Any gene name here is a mouse gene name. The read halts 1 residue ahead of the CDR3 end, with the missing end drawn from the germline J gene. V is TRBV3 and J is TRBJ1-4, with 7 nucleotides matching TRBD1. The CDR3 is 14 amino acids. The V and J ends lost 4 bases and 2 bases, in that order; junction bases with no gene match: 1. Germline V gene data show CDR1 as SNHLY and CDR2 as FYNGKV (reference sequence). CDR3 bases read: TGTGCCAGCAGCTCGACAGGGTCCAACGAAAGATTATTT. Translating gives CASSSTGSNERLF. The whole CDR3 is CASSSTGSNERLFF.

Comment on this clone: Mouse gene names and germline throughout. The sequenced fragment ends 1 residue before the CDR3 boundary, so the rest is inferred from the germline J gene. The rearrangement joins TRBV15 to TRBJ2-7; 8 bases are a match to TRBD2. The V gene end was trimmed by 4 bases and the J gene end by 3 bases; junction bases not matched to a gene: 2. CDR1 is SGHND and CDR2 is FRSKSL in the germline V gene. This CDR3 region has 13 residues. The CDR3 DNA, read in part, is TGTGCCAGCAGTTGGACTGGGAGCTATGAACAGTAC. It encodes CASSWTGSYEQY. In full, the CDR3 reads CASSWTGSYEQYF.

This clone showed up just a few times. The genes are named according to mouse. The read comes to an end 1 residue before the CDR3 does, leaving the germline J gene to fill in the end. The genes are TRBV12-2 and TRBJ2-7, with 9 bases fitting TRBD1. The CDR3 is 13 residues long. V was pared by 4 bases and J by 7 bases, with 7 bases of the junction left unmatched. Germline assignment: CDR1 SGHLS and CDR2 HYDKME. Partial CDR3 DNA: TGTGCCAGCTCCGCACAGGGGGCGCGGGAACAGTAC. It translates to CASSAQGAREQY. The full CDR3 is CASSAQGAREQYF.

This clone occurred a few times. The germline and genes are mouse ones. Read data end 1 residue before the CDR3 end; the end is taken from the germline J gene. The rearrangement joins TRBV26 to TRBJ2-3; TRBD1 matches 11 bases. This CDR3 has 16 amino acids. The J segment lost 0 bases and the V segment lost 6 bases, leaving 5 bases of the junction unmatched. The germline V gene has CDR1 KGHPV and CDR2 FQNQEV (reference sequence). Incomplete CDR3 DNA: TGTGCCAGCAGGAGGGACAGGGGGGCTAGTGCAGAAACGCTGTAT. Translating it yields CASRRDRGASAETLY. The CDR3 reads in full as CASRRDRGASAETLYF.

Remarks on this clone: These gene names are mouse names. The missing CDR3 end, 1 residue past where the read stops, is filled in from the germline J gene. The V gene is TRBV13-2, the J gene TRBJ1-5; tentatively, D is TRBD1 (6 bases). This CDR3 contains 15 residues. The V and J ends lost 1 base and 2 bases respectively, with 10 bases between them. The germline V gene encodes CDR1 NNHNN and CDR2 SYGAGS (reference sequence). Incomplete CDR3 DNA: TGTGCCAGCGGTGATCTGGGGGCTGACAACCAGGCTCCGCTT. It specifies CASGDLGADNQAPL. The full CDR3 sequence reads CASGDLGADNQAPLF.

On this clone: The gene names here belong to mouse. The read stops 1 residue short of the end of the CDR3; the missing end is completed from the germline J gene. The gene calls are TRBV26 and TRBJ2-1; D possibly corresponds to TRBD2 (6 bases). Trimming shortened V by 6 bases and J by 1 base, and 10 bases separated the two germline ends. This CDR3 has 14 residues. Germline V CDR1 and CDR2: KGHPV, FQNQEV (reference sequence). The CDR3 here is CASRVGLNYAEQFF. CDR3 bases read: TGTGCCAGCAGGGTGGGACTAAACTATGCTGAGCAGTTC.

Regarding this clone: Germline and genes: mouse. The read is 1 residue too short to cover the CDR3 end, so that end is filled in from the germline J gene. The chain employs TRBV23 and TRBJ1-2; no DNA check was done on the table's D call, TRBD1. This CDR3 has 14 residues. In germline, CDR1 is KGHTA, CDR2 FQNQQP. The CDR3 spells CSSSQGTTNSDYTF. The part of the CDR3 DNA that was read is TGCTCCAGCAGTCAAGGGACAACAAACTCCGACTACACC.